This T cell receptor beta chain is drawn from a study of T cell responses to AZD1222 COVID-19 vaccine. About this clone: The antigen is undetermined.

The study, taken as a whole, reports: Spike-specific TCR repertoires showed rising breadth and depth after two AZD1222 doses. Across spike, vaccine-associated CD4 TCRs were found, dominant at 160-218 and 743-854. Of the AZD1222 recipients, only 5 to 7 were seropositive at baseline. White British ancestry dominated among donors, who included more females, and clonal diversity was possibly underestimated.

Generated by immunoSEQ multiplex PCR, the TCRdb table keeps only in-frame clones and is missing some. The sample holds 200,000 to 250,000 clones, approximately 94% seen once. The germline gives CDR1 LGHDT, CDR2 YNNKEL (reference sequence). This CDR3 spans 14 amino acids. J lost 7 bases, V lost 6 bases, and 9 bases had no gene match. Sample: peripheral blood, taken 28 days after the second dose of the MenACWY control vaccine. The chain links TRBV3-1 (or the pseudogene TRBV3-2) to TRBJ1-5; 7 bases fit TRBD1. The receptor comes from an adult who received the MenACWY meningococcal vaccine as a control. The CDR3 nucleotides read TGTGCCAGCAGTCCGGACAGGAACCTACAGCCCCAGCATTTT. It specifies CASSPDRNLQPQHF.